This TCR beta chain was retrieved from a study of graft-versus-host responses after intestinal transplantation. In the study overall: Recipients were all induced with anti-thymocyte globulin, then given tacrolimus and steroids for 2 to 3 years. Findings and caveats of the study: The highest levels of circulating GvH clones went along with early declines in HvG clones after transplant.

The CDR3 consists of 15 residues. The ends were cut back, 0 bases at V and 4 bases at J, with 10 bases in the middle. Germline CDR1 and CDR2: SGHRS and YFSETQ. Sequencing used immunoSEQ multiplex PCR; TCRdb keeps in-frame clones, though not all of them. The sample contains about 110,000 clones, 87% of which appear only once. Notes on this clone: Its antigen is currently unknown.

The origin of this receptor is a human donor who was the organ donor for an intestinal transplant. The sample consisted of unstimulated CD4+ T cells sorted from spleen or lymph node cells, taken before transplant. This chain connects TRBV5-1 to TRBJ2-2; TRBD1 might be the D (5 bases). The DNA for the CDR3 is TGCGCCAGCAGCTTGGCTCAGGGATTCACCGGGGAGCTGTTTTTT. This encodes CASSLAQGFTGELFF. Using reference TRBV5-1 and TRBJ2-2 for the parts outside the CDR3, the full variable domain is KAGVTQTPRYLIKTRGQQVTLSCSPISGHRSVSWYQQTPGQGLQFLFEYFSETQRNKGNFPGRFSGRQFSNSRSEMNVSTLELGDSALYLCASSLAQGFTGELFFGEGSRLTVL.